This T cell receptor (beta chain) was identified during a study of a mutant IDH1 vaccine in newly diagnosed glioma. About this clone: Its antigen remains unidentified.

Notes on the study in general: Pseudoprogression appeared unlinked to shifts in leading peripheral T cell clonotypes. Of all patients, 85% to 95% showed vaccine-induced immune responses.

The table came from immunoSEQ multiplex PCR; TCRdb's copy has only in-frame clones and leaves some out. The table includes around 60,000 clones, approximately 92% detected once. Time point specified: baseline, week 1 (first vaccination visit). The sample's treatment: pre-vaccination baseline after standard-of-care therapy. The germline V gene has CDR1 ENHRY and CDR2 SYGVKD. The V end lost 6 bases, the J end lost 5 bases, and 8 bases lay between the germline ends. This CDR3 region has 12 residues. The chain carries TRBV10-3 and TRBJ1-3; D is undetermined. The sequence was collected from a man aged 45 to 65 with glioma. The sequencing used PBMCs, collected from a glioma patient treated with radiotherapy, temozolomide or both. In DNA form, the CDR3 reads TGTGCCATCAGGGACGGCAGAAACACCATATATTTT. Encoded protein: CAIRDGRNTIYF.